The rows below give T cell receptor beta chains drawn from one sample of a study of tissue T cells after allogeneic stem cell transplantation. Using immunoSEQ multiplex PCR, the repertoire was profiled, and TCRdb retains in-frame clones only, with some absent. The sample lists over 2,500 clones, less than 80% seen once, with roughly 22% in the top ten. This specimen consisted of duodenal tissue, obtained at autopsy. All receptors come from a male patient aged 60 or over with steroid-refractory graft-versus-host disease after an allogeneic stem cell transplant. The T cells may come from the graft donor. CDR3s include the opening cysteine and the closing phenylalanine or tryptophan. A D gene is named only where the DNA matches it firmly. Clone sizes are given selectively: once, few, many, or a class where the clone is expanded.

j_gene: TRBJ1-2; v_gene: TRBV5-6; abundance: NA; d_gene: TRBD1; CDR3aa: CASRAGAGGFGYTF; CDR3nt: TGTGCCAGCAGGGCCGGGGCAGGGGGCTTTGGCTACACCTTC
j_gene: TRBJ2-5; v_gene: TRBV3-1/TRBV3-2; abundance: once; d_gene: TRBD2; CDR3aa: CASSHGLAEETQYF; CDR3nt: TGTGCCAGCAGCCACGGACTAGCAGAGGAGACCCAGTACTTC
j_gene: TRBJ2-7; v_gene: TRBV6-9; abundance: NA; d_gene: TRBD1; CDR3aa: CASSPDRGRREQYF; CDR3nt: TGTGCCAGCAGTCCAGACAGGGGGCGACGCGAGCAGTACTTC
j_gene: TRBJ2-1; v_gene: TRBV5-6; abundance: once; d_gene: NA; CDR3aa: CASSLVGRAHEQFF; CDR3nt: TGTGCCAGCAGCTTGGTCGGCAGGGCCCATGAGCAGTTCTTC
j_gene: TRBJ2-7; v_gene: TRBV2; abundance: NA; d_gene: TRBD1; CDR3aa: CASRRGLDRVIYEQYF; CDR3nt: TGTGCCAGCAGGAGGGGGTTGGACAGGGTAATTTACGAGCAGTACTTC
j_gene: TRBJ2-2; v_gene: TRBV21-1; abundance: NA; d_gene: NA; CDR3aa: CASSDGTGSGDGELFF; CDR3nt: TGTGCCAGCAGCGACGGGACAGGGTCCGGTGACGGGGAGCTGTTTTTT
j_gene: TRBJ2-3; v_gene: TRBV24-1; abundance: NA; d_gene: TRBD1; CDR3aa: CATGDSLAQYF; CDR3nt: TGTGCCACCGGGGACAGCTTAGCGCAGTATTTT
j_gene: TRBJ2-4; v_gene: TRBV19; abundance: few; d_gene: NA; CDR3aa: CASSISSAKNIQYF; CDR3nt: TGTGCCAGTAGTATTAGTTCAGCCAAAAACATTCAGTACTTC
j_gene: TRBJ1-2; v_gene: TRBV9; abundance: NA; d_gene: NA; CDR3aa: CASSGYREEANYGYTF; CDR3nt: TGTGCCAGCAGCGGATACAGGGAGGAGGCTAACTATGGCTACACCTTC
j_gene: TRBJ2-3; v_gene: TRBV4-3; abundance: NA; d_gene: NA; CDR3aa: CASSQGGVWATDTQYF; CDR3nt: TGCGCCAGCAGCCAAGGAGGGGTATGGGCCACAGATACGCAGTATTTT
j_gene: TRBJ1-5; v_gene: TRBV6-5; abundance: NA; d_gene: NA; CDR3aa: CASNTPPGKPQHF; CDR3nt: TGTGCCAGCAATACACCCCCCGGTAAGCCCCAGCATTTT
j_gene: TRBJ2-3; v_gene: TRBV7-2; abundance: NA; d_gene: TRBD1; CDR3aa: CASSFIGTGGDTQYF; CDR3nt: TGTGCCAGCAGCTTCATAGGGACAGGGGGAGATACGCAGTATTTT
j_gene: TRBJ1-2; v_gene: TRBV5-1; abundance: NA; d_gene: NA; CDR3aa: CASSRRGVEDYGYTF; CDR3nt: TGCGCCAGCAGCCGGCGCGGGGTTGAGGACTATGGCTACACCTTC
j_gene: TRBJ1-4; v_gene: TRBV11-2; abundance: NA; d_gene: NA; CDR3aa: CASSSREGTGEKLFF; CDR3nt: TGTGCCAGCAGCTCGCGAGAGGGGACTGGTGAAAAACTGTTTTTT
j_gene: TRBJ1-1; v_gene: TRBV7-3; abundance: NA; d_gene: NA; CDR3aa: CASSPLLGTEAFF; CDR3nt: TGTGCCAGCAGCCCACTTCTTGGTACTGAAGCTTTCTTT
j_gene: TRBJ2-7; v_gene: TRBV5-1; abundance: NA; d_gene: NA; CDR3aa: CASSTRPSNYEQYF; CDR3nt: TGCGCCAGCAGCACCCGACCCTCCAACTACGAGCAGTACTTC
j_gene: TRBJ1-6; v_gene: TRBV5-6; abundance: NA; d_gene: NA; CDR3aa: CASSLTGLSPLHF; CDR3nt: TGTGCCAGCAGCTTGACAGGCCTTTCACCCCTCCACTTT
j_gene: TRBJ2-2; v_gene: TRBV9; abundance: NA; d_gene: NA; CDR3aa: CASSVLATTGELFF; CDR3nt: TGTGCCAGCAGCGTCCTAGCTACCACCGGGGAGCTGTTTTTT
j_gene: TRBJ1-6; v_gene: TRBV7-8; abundance: few; d_gene: NA; CDR3aa: CASSQGTSPLHF; CDR3nt: TGTGCCAGCAGCCAGGGTACCTCACCCCTCCACTTT
j_gene: TRBJ1-6; v_gene: TRBV3-1/TRBV3-2; abundance: few; d_gene: NA; CDR3aa: CASSRGSYNSPLHF; CDR3nt: TGTGCCAGCAGCCGTGGAAGCTATAATTCACCCCTCCACTTT
j_gene: TRBJ2-2; v_gene: TRBV2; abundance: NA; d_gene: NA; CDR3aa: CASMRLTGELFF; CDR3nt: TGTGCCAGCATGAGATTGACCGGGGAGCTGTTTTTT
j_gene: TRBJ2-7; v_gene: TRBV19; abundance: NA; d_gene: TRBD1; CDR3aa: CATLGRGTGAYEQYF; CDR3nt: TGTGCCACCTTGGGCCGGGGGACAGGGGCCTACGAGCAGTACTTC
j_gene: TRBJ2-7; v_gene: TRBV3-1/TRBV3-2; abundance: medium-sized; d_gene: TRBD1; CDR3aa: CASSHLLGQGKGQYF; CDR3nt: TGTGCCAGCAGCCACCTCTTAGGACAGGGTAAAGGGCAGTACTTC
j_gene: TRBJ1-5; v_gene: TRBV2; abundance: few; d_gene: NA; CDR3aa: CASRPNRGNQPQHF; CDR3nt: TGTGCCAGCAGACCCAACCGGGGGAATCAGCCCCAGCATTTT
j_gene: TRBJ1-5; v_gene: TRBV29-1; abundance: NA; d_gene: NA; CDR3aa: CSVRRGIDQPQHF; CDR3nt: TGCAGCGTACGGAGGGGGATAGATCAGCCCCAGCATTTT
j_gene: TRBJ2-6; v_gene: TRBV7-3; abundance: NA; d_gene: NA; CDR3aa: CASSYLGAGANVLTF; CDR3nt: TGTGCCAGCAGCTATCTAGGTGCTGGGGCCAACGTCCTGACTTTC
j_gene: TRBJ1-6; v_gene: TRBV4-3; abundance: large; d_gene: NA; CDR3aa: CASSQDGGDGSPLHF; CDR3nt: TGCGCCAGCAGCCAAGATGGGGGCGACGGTTCACCCCTCCACTTT
j_gene: TRBJ2-2; v_gene: TRBV7-2; abundance: NA; d_gene: NA; CDR3aa: CASSLARTGELFF; CDR3nt: TGTGCCAGCAGCTTAGCGCGAACCGGGGAGCTGTTTTTT
j_gene: TRBJ1-6; v_gene: TRBV6-6; abundance: large; d_gene: NA; CDR3aa: CASSYVGFNSPLHF; CDR3nt: TGTGCCAGCAGTTACGTGGGTTTTAATTCACCCCTCCACTTT
j_gene: TRBJ1-2; v_gene: TRBV6-5; abundance: NA; d_gene: TRBD1; CDR3aa: CASRMGTGQDGYTF; CDR3nt: TGTGCCAGCCGAATGGGGACAGGGCAAGACGGCTACACCTTC
j_gene: TRBJ2-7; v_gene: TRBV7-9; abundance: few; d_gene: NA; CDR3aa: CASSLGRGYEQYF; CDR3nt: TGTGCCAGCAGCTTAGGGCGGGGTTACGAGCAGTACTTC
j_gene: TRBJ2-7; v_gene: TRBV7-2; abundance: NA; d_gene: TRBD2; CDR3aa: CASSLDGAGVYEQYF; CDR3nt: TGTGCCAGCAGCTTAGATGGTGCGGGGGTCTACGAGCAGTACTTC
j_gene: TRBJ2-1; v_gene: TRBV7-9; abundance: NA; d_gene: NA; CDR3aa: CASSPPLRNEQFF; CDR3nt: TGTGCCAGCAGCCCCCCCCTCCGCAATGAGCAGTTCTTC
j_gene: TRBJ2-7; v_gene: TRBV7-9; abundance: few; d_gene: NA; CDR3aa: CASSSGAGSYEQYF; CDR3nt: TGTGCCAGCAGCTCGGGGGCGGGCTCCTACGAGCAGTACTTC
j_gene: TRBJ2-3; v_gene: TRBV19; abundance: NA; d_gene: TRBD2; CDR3aa: CASTGTTNTDTQYF; CDR3nt: TGTGCCAGTACCGGGACTACTAACACAGATACGCAGTATTTT
j_gene: TRBJ1-5; v_gene: TRBV19; abundance: NA; d_gene: NA; CDR3aa: CASNSVSRQPQHF; CDR3nt: TGTGCCAGTAATAGTGTTTCGCGGCAGCCCCAGCATTTT
j_gene: TRBJ2-7; v_gene: TRBV19; abundance: NA; d_gene: TRBD1; CDR3aa: CASLGTGGDPNEQYF; CDR3nt: TGTGCCAGTCTGGGGACAGGGGGTGATCCGAACGAGCAGTACTTC
j_gene: TRBJ2-5; v_gene: TRBV7-9; abundance: few; d_gene: NA; CDR3aa: CASGIQETQYF; CDR3nt: TGTGCCAGCGGGATCCAAGAGACCCAGTACTTC
j_gene: TRBJ2-7; v_gene: TRBV25-1; abundance: NA; d_gene: NA; CDR3aa: CASMGRFYEQYF; CDR3nt: TGTGCCAGCATGGGACGTTTCTACGAGCAGTACTTC
j_gene: TRBJ2-7; v_gene: TRBV5-8; abundance: once; d_gene: NA; CDR3aa: CASSFPSEQYF; CDR3nt: TGTGCCAGCAGCTTCCCTAGCGAGCAGTACTTC
j_gene: TRBJ2-1; v_gene: TRBV5-6; abundance: NA; d_gene: NA; CDR3aa: CASTTGTTITPEQFF; CDR3nt: TGTGCCAGCACGACCGGGACGACCATCACCCCTGAGCAGTTCTTC